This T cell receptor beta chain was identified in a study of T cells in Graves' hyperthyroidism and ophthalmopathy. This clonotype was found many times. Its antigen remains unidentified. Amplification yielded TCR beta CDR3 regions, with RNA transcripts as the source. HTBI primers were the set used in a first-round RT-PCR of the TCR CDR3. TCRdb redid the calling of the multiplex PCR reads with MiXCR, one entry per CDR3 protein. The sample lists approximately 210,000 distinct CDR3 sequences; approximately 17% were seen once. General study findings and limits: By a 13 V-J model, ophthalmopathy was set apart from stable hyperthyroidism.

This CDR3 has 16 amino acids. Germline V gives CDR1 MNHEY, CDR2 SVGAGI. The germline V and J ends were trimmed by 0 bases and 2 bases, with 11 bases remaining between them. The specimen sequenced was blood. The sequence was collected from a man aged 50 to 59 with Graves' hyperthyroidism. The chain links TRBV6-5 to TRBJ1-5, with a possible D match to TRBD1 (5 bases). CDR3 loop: CASSYSPRGGNQPQHF. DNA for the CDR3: TGTGCCAGCAGTTACTCGCCCCGGGGGGGCAATCAGCCCCAGCATTTT.